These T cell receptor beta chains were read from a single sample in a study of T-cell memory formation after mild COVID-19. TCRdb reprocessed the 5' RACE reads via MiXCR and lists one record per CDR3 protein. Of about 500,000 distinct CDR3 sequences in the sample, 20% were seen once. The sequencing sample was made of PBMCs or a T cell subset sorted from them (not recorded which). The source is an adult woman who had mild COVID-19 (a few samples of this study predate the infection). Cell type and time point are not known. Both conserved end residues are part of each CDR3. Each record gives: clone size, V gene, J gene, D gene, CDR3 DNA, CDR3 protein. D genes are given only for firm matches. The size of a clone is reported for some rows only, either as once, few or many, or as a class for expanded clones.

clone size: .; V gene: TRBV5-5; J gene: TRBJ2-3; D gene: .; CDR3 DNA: TGTGCCAGCAGCTTCGCGGGGTCGGGCACAGATACGCAGTATTTT; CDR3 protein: CASSFAGSGTDTQYF
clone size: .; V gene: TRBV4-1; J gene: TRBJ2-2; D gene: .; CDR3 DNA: TGCGCCAGCAGCCCAGGTCGTTGGGGCACCGGGGAGCTGTTTTTT; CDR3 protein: CASSPGRWGTGELFF
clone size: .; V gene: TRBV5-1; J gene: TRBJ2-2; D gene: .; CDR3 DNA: TGCGCCAGCAGCTTGTTGGGAGAGGGGAACACCGGGGAGCTGTTTTTT; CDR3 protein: CASSLLGEGNTGELFF
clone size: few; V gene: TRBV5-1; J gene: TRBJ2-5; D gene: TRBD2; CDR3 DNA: TGCGCCAGCAGCCCCGGGGGACTAGCGGGCCAAGAGACCCAGTACTTC; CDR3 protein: CASSPGGLAGQETQYF
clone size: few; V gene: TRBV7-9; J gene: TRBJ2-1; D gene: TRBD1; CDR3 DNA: TGTGCCAGCAGCTTAGACGCGACAGGGTGGCCGAGCTCCTACAATGAGCAGTTCTTC; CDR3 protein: CASSLDATGWPSSYNEQFF
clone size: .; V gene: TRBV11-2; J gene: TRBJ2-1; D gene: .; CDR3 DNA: TGTGCCAGCAGCGAAGTCGACCGGGCGAGCAATGAGCAGTTCTTC; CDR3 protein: CASSEVDRASNEQFF
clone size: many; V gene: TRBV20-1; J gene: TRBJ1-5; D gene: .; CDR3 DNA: TGCAGTGCCACGGGACGGGGGGGTCAGCCCCAGCATTTT; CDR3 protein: CSATGRGGQPQHF
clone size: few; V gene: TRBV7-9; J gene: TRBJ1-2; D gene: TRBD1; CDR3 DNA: TGTGCCAGCAGCTACCCCGGGACAGAGAACTATGGCTACACCTTC; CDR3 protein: CASSYPGTENYGYTF
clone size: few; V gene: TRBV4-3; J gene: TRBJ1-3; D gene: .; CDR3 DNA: TGCGCCAGCAGCCAAGATGCCCAGAAGGCCCGAAACACCATATATTTT; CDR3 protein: CASSQDAQKARNTIYF
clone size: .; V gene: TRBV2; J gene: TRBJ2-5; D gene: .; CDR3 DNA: TGTGCCAGCATCTTCGTGGAGACCCAGTACTTC; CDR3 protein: CASIFVETQYF
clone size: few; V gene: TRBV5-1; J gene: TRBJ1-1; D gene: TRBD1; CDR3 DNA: TGCGCCAGCAGCTTGATTGGGACAGGGGATGAGGAAGCTTTCTTT; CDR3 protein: CASSLIGTGDEEAFF
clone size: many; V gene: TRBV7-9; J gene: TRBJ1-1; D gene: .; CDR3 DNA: TGTGCCAGCAGCTTAGGAGGGTTGAACACTGAAGCTTTCTTT; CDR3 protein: CASSLGGLNTEAFF
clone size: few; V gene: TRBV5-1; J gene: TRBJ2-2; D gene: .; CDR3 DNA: TGCGCCAGCGCAGGGAACACCGGGGAGCTGTTTTTT; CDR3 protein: CASAGNTGELFF
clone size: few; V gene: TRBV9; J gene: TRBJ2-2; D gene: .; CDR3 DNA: TGTGCCAGCAGCGTACGGTGGGGGGCGAAGGGCGCCGGGGAGCTGTTTTTT; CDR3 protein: CASSVRWGAKGAGELFF
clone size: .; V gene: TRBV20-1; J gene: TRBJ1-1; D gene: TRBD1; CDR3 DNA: TGCAGTGCTAGTATAAGGACAGGGGGGAACACTGAAGCTTTCTTT; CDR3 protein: CSASIRTGGNTEAFF
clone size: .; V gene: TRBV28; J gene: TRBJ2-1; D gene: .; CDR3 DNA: TGTGCCAGCAGGCCCTTCAGTAGCCGCGGTGAGCAGTTCTTC; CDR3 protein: CASRPFSSRGEQFF
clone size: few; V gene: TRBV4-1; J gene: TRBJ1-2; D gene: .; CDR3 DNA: TGCGCCAGCAGCCTGAACCCCCGTGGAGGGTATGGCTACACCTTC; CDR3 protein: CASSLNPRGGYGYTF
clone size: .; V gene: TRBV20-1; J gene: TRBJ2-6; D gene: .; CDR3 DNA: TGCAGTGCTCGACCGAGCGGGGCCAACGTCCTGACTTTC; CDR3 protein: CSARPSGANVLTF
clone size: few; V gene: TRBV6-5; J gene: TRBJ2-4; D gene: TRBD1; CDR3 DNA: TGTGCCAGCAGCTCGGACAGGGAAAATCGGGGGCAGATTCAGTACTTC; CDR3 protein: CASSSDRENRGQIQYF
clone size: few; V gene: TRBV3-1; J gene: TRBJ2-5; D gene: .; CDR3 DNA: TGTGCCAGCAGCCAAGTTAGCAGCGAGAAAGAGACCCAGTACTTC; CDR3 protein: CASSQVSSEKETQYF
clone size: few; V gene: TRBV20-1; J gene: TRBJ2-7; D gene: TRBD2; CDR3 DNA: TGCAGTGCTAGAGAACGACTAGCGGGGTTAAATTTCGAGCAGTACTTC; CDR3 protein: CSARERLAGLNFEQYF
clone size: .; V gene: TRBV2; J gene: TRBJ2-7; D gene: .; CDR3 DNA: TGTGCCAGCAGAGGGGTCTCAGGGGACGAGCAGTACTTC; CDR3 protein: CASRGVSGDEQYF
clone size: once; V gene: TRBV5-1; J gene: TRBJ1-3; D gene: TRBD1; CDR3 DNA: TGCGCCAGCAGCGCTCCGGAGACAGGGGGAAACACCATATATTTT; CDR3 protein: CASSAPETGGNTIYF
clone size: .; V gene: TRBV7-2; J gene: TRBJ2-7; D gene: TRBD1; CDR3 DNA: TGTGCCAGCAGCTTACGGGACAGGGACAACTACGAGCAGTACTTC; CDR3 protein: CASSLRDRDNYEQYF
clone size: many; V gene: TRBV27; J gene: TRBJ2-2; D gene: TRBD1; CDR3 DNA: TGTGCCAGCAGTCCTACCGGGACAGCGAACACCGGGGAGCTGTTTTTT; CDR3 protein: CASSPTGTANTGELFF
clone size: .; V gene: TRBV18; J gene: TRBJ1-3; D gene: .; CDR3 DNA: TGTGCCAGCTCACCACCGAGCCGGGGCTCTGGAAACACCATATATTTT; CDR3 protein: CASSPPSRGSGNTIYF
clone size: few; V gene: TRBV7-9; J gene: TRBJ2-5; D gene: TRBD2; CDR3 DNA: TGTGCCAGCAGCTTAGCGGTTATCAGCGGGAAGGGTGCGGAGACCCAGTACTTC; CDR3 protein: CASSLAVISGKGAETQYF